The entry below describes one TCR beta chain. In the authors' methods: Reference gene primer amplification gave nucleated cell count estimates. The table came from immunoSEQ multiplex PCR; TCRdb's copy has only in-frame clones and leaves some out. The V and J calls and clone size were taken over from that table, and D and trimming were inferred from the DNA. The sample has 150,000 to 200,000 clones, 84% seen once. These data come from a study of blood T cell repertoires in COVID-19. Study at large: Donors in the United States, Italy and Spain gave samples during acute or convalescent COVID-19. T cells, B-cell-depleted T cells, or PBMCs provided the cDNA or gDNA that served as material.

J gave up 10 bases and V 0 bases, and 7 bases lay outside the gene matches. Looked up from germline, CDR1 is GTSNPN and CDR2 is SVGIG (reference sequence). This CDR3 contains 13 residues. This TCR derives from a human donor with acute or convalescent COVID-19. The donor label of this sample is uncertain. The chain combines TRBV30 with TRBJ1-2, with 8 bases aligning to TRBD1. The sequenced sample was peripheral blood. CDR3 sequence (DNA): TGTGCCTGGAGTGTAACCCAGGACAGGGTCTACACCTTC. It yields the protein CAWSVTQDRVYTF.